What follows is one T cell receptor (beta chain) and its context. This entry comes from a study of blood T cell repertoires in COVID-19. It was during active infection that Seattle patients were enrolled and then longitudinally followed. Source study methods: Reference gene primer amplification gave nucleated cell count estimates. Method: immunoSEQ multiplex PCR; TCRdb's copy keeps in-frame clones and lacks some. The V and J calls and clone size are taken from that table; D and trimming were inferred from the DNA. The profile covers more than 300,000 clones, with about 87% appearing a single time and about 6% taken by the ten largest. The sample comprised peripheral blood. The TCR comes from a woman between 45 and 60 years old with COVID-19, enrolled during active disease.

The CDR3 sequence: CASSLGRTSGRYEQYF. The CDR3 nucleotides are TGTGCCAGCAGCTTAGGTCGGACTAGCGGGAGATACGAGCAGTACTTC. The chain employs TRBV11-2 and TRBJ2-7; TRBD2 agrees at 13 bases. Germline V lookup: CDR1 SGHAT, CDR2 FQNNGV. The CDR3 runs to 16 residues. V shed 1 base, J shed 4 bases, and the junction held 4 bases outside the gene matches.